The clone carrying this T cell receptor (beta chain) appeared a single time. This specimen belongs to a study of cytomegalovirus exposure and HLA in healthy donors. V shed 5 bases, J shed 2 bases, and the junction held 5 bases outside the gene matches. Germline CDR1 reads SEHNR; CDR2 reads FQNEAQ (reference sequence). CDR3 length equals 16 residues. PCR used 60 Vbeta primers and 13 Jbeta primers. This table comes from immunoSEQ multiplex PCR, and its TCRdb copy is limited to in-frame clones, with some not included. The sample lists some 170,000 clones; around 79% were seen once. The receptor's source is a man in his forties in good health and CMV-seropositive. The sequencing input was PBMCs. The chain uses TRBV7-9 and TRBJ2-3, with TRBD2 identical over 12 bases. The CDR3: CASSPGTSGFTDTQYF. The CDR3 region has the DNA TGTGCCAGCAGCCCGGGGACTAGCGGGTTCACAGATACGCAGTATTTT.